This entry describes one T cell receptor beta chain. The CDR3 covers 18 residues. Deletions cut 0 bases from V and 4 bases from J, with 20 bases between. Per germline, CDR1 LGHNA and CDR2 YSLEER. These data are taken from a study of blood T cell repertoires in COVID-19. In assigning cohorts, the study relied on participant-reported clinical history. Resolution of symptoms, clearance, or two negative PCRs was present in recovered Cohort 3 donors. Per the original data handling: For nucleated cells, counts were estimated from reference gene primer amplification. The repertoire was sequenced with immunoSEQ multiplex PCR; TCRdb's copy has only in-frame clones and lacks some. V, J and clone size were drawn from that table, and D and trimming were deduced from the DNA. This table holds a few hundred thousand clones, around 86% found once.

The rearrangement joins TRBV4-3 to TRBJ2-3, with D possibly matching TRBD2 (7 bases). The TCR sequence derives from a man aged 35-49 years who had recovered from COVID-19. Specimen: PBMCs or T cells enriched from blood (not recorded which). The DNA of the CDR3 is TGCGCCAGCAGCCAAGATCCTGGGGGGGGGCCAAAGGCAGATACGCAGTATTTT. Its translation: CASSQDPGGGPKADTQYF.